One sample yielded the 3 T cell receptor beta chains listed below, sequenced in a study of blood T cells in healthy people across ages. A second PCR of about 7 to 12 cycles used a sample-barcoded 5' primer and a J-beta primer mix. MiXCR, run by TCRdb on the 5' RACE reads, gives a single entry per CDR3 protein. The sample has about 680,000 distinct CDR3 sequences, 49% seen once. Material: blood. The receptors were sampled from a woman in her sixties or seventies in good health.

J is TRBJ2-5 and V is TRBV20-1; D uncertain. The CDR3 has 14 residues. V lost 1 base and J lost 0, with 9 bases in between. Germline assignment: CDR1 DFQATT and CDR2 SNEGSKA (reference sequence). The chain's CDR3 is CSARALPDQETQYF. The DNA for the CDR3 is TGCAGTGCTAGAGCGTTGCCAGACCAAGAGACCCAGTACTTC.

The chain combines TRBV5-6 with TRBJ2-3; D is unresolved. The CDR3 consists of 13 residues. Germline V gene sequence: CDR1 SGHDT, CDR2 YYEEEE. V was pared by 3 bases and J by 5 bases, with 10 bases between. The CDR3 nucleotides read TGTGCCAGCAGCTCTGGACCGGGAGATACGCAGTATTTT. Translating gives CASSSGPGDTQYF. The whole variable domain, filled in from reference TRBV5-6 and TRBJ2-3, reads DAGVTQSPTHLIKTRGQQVTLRCSPKSGHDTVSWYQQALGQGPQFIFQYYEEEERQRGNFPDRFSGHQFPNYSSELNVNALLLGDSALYLCASSSGPGDTQYFGPGTRLTVL.

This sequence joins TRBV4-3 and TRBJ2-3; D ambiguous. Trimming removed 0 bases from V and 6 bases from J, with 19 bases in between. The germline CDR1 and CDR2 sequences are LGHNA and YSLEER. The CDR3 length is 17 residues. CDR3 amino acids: CASSQDFVFGIRDTQYF. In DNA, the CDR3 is TGCGCCAGCAGCCAAGATTTCGTGTTCGGTATTAGGGATACGCAGTATTTT.